This TCR beta chain was sequenced in a study of T cells after yellow fever vaccination. Study-level findings and limits: Post-booster repertoires contained most primary-vaccination clones again (roughly 96% CD4, less than 90% CD8).

The CDR3 runs to 11 residues. Germline CDR1 reads SQVTM; CDR2 reads ANQGSEA. V was shortened by 3 bases and J by 11 bases, with 13 bases between the two germline ends. A 5'RACE template-switching step, the method used to make TCR cDNA, added a universal primer site and UMIs. MiXCR, applied by TCRdb to the 5' RACE reads, yields one record per CDR3 protein. This table has approximately 96,000 distinct CDR3 sequences, roughly 10% appearing once. Sequencing was performed on CD8+ T cells not binding an NS4B(214-222) dextramer, sorted from PBMCs, taken around 16 days after the first yellow fever vaccination. This TCR was sampled from a man aged 18 to 29 who received the YFV17D yellow fever vaccine. This chain connects TRBV29-1 to TRBJ1-1; a possible D gene is TRBD1 (6 bases). This CDR3 is CSVESGAWAFF. The CDR3 DNA reads as TGCAGCGTTGAGTCGGGGGCGTGGGCTTTCTTT.